Following are 30 T cell receptor beta chains from one sample sequenced in a study of T cells in women clearing cervical HPV infection. Here immunoSEQ multiplex PCR was the method, and the copy in TCRdb shows in-frame clones only, minus some. This table holds 40,000 or so clones. The sample consisted of blood buffy coat. These receptor sequences come from a woman aged 18 to 75 with a cervical HPV16 infection that either progressed to CIN3+ or cleared (not recorded which).

As for this clone: The read falls 3 residues short of the CDR3 end, and the missing part is taken from the germline J gene. This chain joins TRBV5-1 and TRBJ2-1; 9 nucleotides match TRBD2. V dropped 5 bases and J dropped 2; count of bases not matched to a gene: 5. The CDR3 covers 15 residues. Germline CDR1 is SGHRS and CDR2 is YFSETQ. The CDR3 loop is CASSRAGGTYNEQFF. CDR3 bases read: TGCGCCAGCAGTCGAGCGGGGGGAACCTACAATGAG. Full variable domain (outside the CDR3, taken from reference TRBV5-1 and TRBJ2-1): KAGVTQTPRYLIKTRGQQVTLSCSPISGHRSVSWYQQTPGQGLQFLFEYFSETQRNKGNFPGRFSGRQFSNSRSEMNVSTLELGDSALYLCASSRAGGTYNEQFFGPGTRLTVL.

Concerning this clone: From the germline J gene comes the end of the CDR3, since the read stops 3 residues before it. This chain connects TRBV10-1 to TRBJ2-3; TRBD1 matches 8 bases. The germline CDR1 and CDR2 sequences are WNHNN and SYGVQD (reference sequence). The CDR3 sequence is 15 residues long. The CDR3 spells CASSYDRGGNQPQYF. The CDR3 DNA, read in part, is TGCGCCAGCAGTTATGACAGGGGAGGCAATCAGCCG.

A remark on this clone: The read halts 3 residues ahead of the CDR3 end, with the missing end drawn from the germline J gene. The chain joins TRBV29-1 to TRBJ2-7; possibly TRBD1 for D (6 bases). The CDR3 length is 15 residues. CDR1 is SQVTM and CDR2 is ANQGSEA in the germline V gene. V lost 1 base and J lost 2, with 15 bases in between. The CDR3 loop reads CSVEGTQGNPYEQYF. The sequenced part of the CDR3 DNA is TGCAGCGTTGAAGGTACACAGGGTAATCCCTACGAG.

A note on this clone: The CDR3 extends 3 residues past the end of the read, so its final part is completed from the germline J gene. The chain combines TRBV5-1 with TRBJ2-3, with 7 nucleotides matching TRBD1. CDR3 length: 15 amino acids. Germline V gene lookup returns CDR1 SGHRS and CDR2 YFSETQ. The sequenced CDR3 bases are TGCGCCAGCAGCTTGGGGACAGGTGCTTACGAGACG. As protein: CASSLGTGAYET. The whole CDR3 protein is CASSLGTGAYETQYF.

As concerns this clone: The read falls 3 residues short of the CDR3 end, and the missing part is taken from the germline J gene. The genes are TRBV10-1 and TRBJ1-1; TRBD1 is a possible D gene (6 bases). V dropped 7 bases and J dropped 6 bases, with 9 bases sitting between them. CDR1 WNHNN and CDR2 SYGVQD come from the germline V gene (reference sequence). The CDR3 sequence is 11 residues long. CDR3 DNA (partial): TGCGCCAGCAAAGAGGGGGCTGAA. Protein sequence: CASKEGAE. The full-length CDR3 reads as CASKEGAEAFF.

About this clone itself: From the germline J gene comes the end of the CDR3, since the read stops 3 residues before it. The V and J genes are TRBV19 and TRBJ1-1, with D possibly being TRBD1 (6 bases). This CDR3 comprises 13 residues. Germline V CDR1 and CDR2: LNHDA, SQIVND (reference sequence). Trimming took 5 bases from V and 3 from J, leaving 10 bases between them. CDR3 amino acids: CASSLGADTEAFF. The CDR3 bases that were read are TGTGCCAGTAGTTTGGGGGCGGACACTGAA. The complete variable domain, with remaining parts taken from reference TRBV19 and TRBJ1-1, reads DGGITQSPKYLFRKEGQNVTLSCEQNLNHDAMYWYRQDPGQGLRLIYYSQIVNDFQKGDIAEGYSVSREKKESFPLTVTSAQKNPTAFYLCASSLGADTEAFFGQGTRLTVV.

Comment on this clone: The read gets to within 3 residues of the CDR3 end, and the germline J gene fills in the rest. The rearrangement uses TRBV19 and TRBJ2-3, with 7 bases matching TRBD1. In germline, CDR1 is LNHDA, CDR2 SQIVND (reference sequence). This CDR3 region has 16 residues. Partial CDR3 DNA: TGTGCCAGTAGTATGGATAGGGGGCATAGCAATCAGCCG. Amino acid sequence: CASSMDRGHSNQP. The entire CDR3 reads CASSMDRGHSNQPQYF.

Comments on this clone: The DNA ends 3 residues before the CDR3 does, and the rest of the CDR3 is filled in from the germline J gene. This chain links TRBV24-1 with TRBJ2-1; a weak D match, TRBD2 (6 bases). CDR1 and CDR2 (germline): KGHDR, SFDVKD. V lost 8 bases and J lost 2, with 18 bases in between. This CDR3 has 16 amino acids. CDR3 sequence reads: CATTDRRRLAYNEQFF. The sequenced CDR3 bases are TGTGCCACCACAGATCGGCGCCGACTAGCCTACAATGAG.

Remarks on this clone: Read coverage stops 3 residues before the CDR3 terminus; the germline J gene supplies the remainder. The chain carries TRBV20-1 and TRBJ2-5; D gene uncertain. CDR3 size: 14 residues. In germline, CDR1 is DFQATT, CDR2 SNEGSKA (reference sequence). CDR3 region: CSARATRKADTQYF. Incomplete CDR3 DNA: TGCAGTGCTAGGGCCACCCGAAAGGCAGATACC.

Concerning this clone: The read ends 3 residues before the CDR3 terminus; that terminus is restored from the germline J gene. The chain combines TRBV2 with TRBJ1-2; D is unclear. This CDR3 region has 11 residues. CDR1 and CDR2 from the germline V gene are SNHLY and FYNNEI. The CDR3 here is CARKRSAAYTF. CDR3 bases read: TGTGCCCGGAAGCGCTCAGCCGCC.

The part of the CDR3 DNA that was read is TGCAGCGTTGAAGTGGACAGTTCCTACAATGAG. Residues: CSVEVDSSYNE. The CDR3 in its entirety is CSVEVDSSYNEQFF. The chain couples TRBV29-1 to TRBJ2-1; TRBD1 might be the D (6 bases). The read terminates 3 residues before the CDR3 end, so the remaining end is supplied by the germline J gene. The CDR3 runs 14 residues. CDR1 and CDR2 from the germline V gene are SQVTM and ANQGSEA. V dropped 1 base and J dropped 1 base, with 8 bases sitting between them.

About this clone: The read is 3 residues too short to cover the CDR3 end, so that end is filled in from the germline J gene. The chain uses TRBV27 and TRBJ1-2, with 10 bases lining up with TRBD1. The CDR3 extends over 15 amino acids. From germline, CDR1 is MNHEY and CDR2 SMNVEV (reference sequence). V shed 10 bases and J 7 bases; nucleotides not matched to a gene: 15. The CDR3 protein is CATKGTGAAAFGYTF. Partial CDR3 DNA: TGTGCCACTAAAGGGACAGGGGCGGCTGCCTTTGGC.

To note about this clone: The CDR3 is cut off 3 residues early in the read; its end comes from the germline J gene. The genes are TRBV20-1 and TRBJ2-1, with TRBD2 matching 10 bases. V was clipped by 1 base and J by 3 bases; unmatched bases: 0. Germline V CDR1 and CDR2: DFQATT, SNEGSKA (reference sequence). The length of the CDR3 is 14 residues. The CDR3 spells CSARGTSGYNEQFF. CDR3 bases read: TGCAGTGCTAGAGGGACTAGCGGCTACAATGAG.

For this clone: The read falls 3 residues short of the CDR3 end, and the missing part is taken from the germline J gene. V is TRBV4-2 and J is TRBJ2-7; TRBD1 matches at 9 bases. Germline V gives CDR1 LGHNA, CDR2 YNFKEQ. After removal of 3 bases from V and 2 bases from J, the junction contained 8 bases not matched to a gene. The CDR3 loop spans 16 amino acids. The CDR3 DNA, read in part, is TGTGCCAGCAGCCAGGCAACAGGGGGCAGAGCCTACGAG. It encodes CASSQATGGRAYE. The whole CDR3 is CASSQATGGRAYEQYF.

Concerning this clone: The read is 3 residues too short to cover the CDR3 end, so that end is filled in from the germline J gene. J is TRBJ2-2 and V is TRBV28, with TRBD2 identical over 7 bases. Losses at the gene ends were 7 bases for V and 4 bases for J; bases not matched to a gene: 9. The CDR3 is 15 amino acids. CDR1 and CDR2 (germline): MDHEN, SYDVKM. The sequenced part of the CDR3 DNA is TGTGCCAGCATTCGGCGGGAGTCTGCCACCGGGGAG. It codes for CASIRRESATGE. The entire CDR3 protein reads CASIRRESATGELFF.

Comments on this clone: Sequencing ends 3 residues short of the CDR3 end; the germline J gene provides the rest. J is TRBJ2-4 and V is TRBV19; the D gene is possibly TRBD1 (6 bases). In germline, CDR1 is LNHDA, CDR2 SQIVND (reference sequence). The CDR3 is 15 residues long. CDR3 bases read: TGTGCCAGTAGTATAGGGACAGAGCCTTTTTATGGT. This sequence encodes CASSIGTEPFYG. The entire CDR3 protein reads CASSIGTEPFYGQYF.

CDR3 residues: CASNPSGTAYEQYF. The covered CDR3 bases are TGTGCCAGCAACCCTAGCGGGACCGCCTACGAG. The chain links TRBV7-9 to TRBJ2-7; 9 bases match TRBD2. From the germline J gene comes the end of the CDR3, since the read stops 3 residues before it. After removal of 7 bases from V and 2 bases from J, the junction contained 6 bases not matched to a gene. The CDR3 is 14 residues long. Per the germline V gene, CDR1 is SEHNR and CDR2 is FQNEAQ (reference sequence).

Worth noting for this clone: With the read ending 3 residues before the CDR3 end, the germline J gene is used to fill in that end. V usage is TRBV19 and J usage is TRBJ1-1, with D possibly matching TRBD1 (5 bases). V lost 4 bases and J lost 4, with 10 bases in between. The CDR3 is 13 amino acids. Germline V gene sequence: CDR1 LNHDA, CDR2 SQIVND (reference sequence). CDR3 in amino acids: CASSTLGGTEAFF. The sequenced CDR3 bases are TGTGCCAGTAGTACCCTGGGGGGCACTGAA. The variable domain in full, completed from reference TRBV19 and TRBJ1-1, reads DGGITQSPKYLFRKEGQNVTLSCEQNLNHDAMYWYRQDPGQGLRLIYYSQIVNDFQKGDIAEGYSVSREKKESFPLTVTSAQKNPTAFYLCASSTLGGTEAFFGQGTRLTVV.

Note on this clone: Coverage ceases 3 residues before the CDR3 finishes, and the germline J gene fills in the end. The chain links TRBV7-2 to TRBJ2-2, with TRBD2 matching 11 bases. The germline gives CDR1 SGHTA, CDR2 FQGNSA. This CDR3 is 14 amino acids long. The V and J ends lost 6 bases and 5 bases, in that order; junction bases with no gene match: 2. The covered CDR3 bases are TGTGCCAGCAGTCGGACTAGCGGGACCGGGGAG. Encoded protein: CASSRTSGTGE. The entire CDR3 protein reads CASSRTSGTGELFF.

With regard to this clone: The read is 3 residues too short to cover the CDR3 end, so that end is filled in from the germline J gene. This chain links TRBV5-1 with TRBJ2-1; weak D call: TRBD2 (6 bases). This CDR3 region has 16 residues. Germline CDR1 reads SGHRS; CDR2 reads YFSETQ. V was pared by 4 bases and J by 0 bases, with 14 bases between. The sequenced part of the CDR3 DNA is TGCGCCAGCAGCGCCTCACTAGCCAGCTCCTACAATGAG. This translates into CASSASLASSYNE. In full, the CDR3 is CASSASLASSYNEQFF.

With regard to this clone: Read data end 3 residues before the CDR3 end; the end is taken from the germline J gene. J is TRBJ1-2 and V is TRBV29-1; 7 bases match TRBD1. The CDR3 extends over 13 amino acids. Germline V gene data show CDR1 as SQVTM and CDR2 as ANQGSEA. V shed 1 base, J shed 6 bases, and the junction held 5 bases outside the gene matches. The part of the CDR3 DNA that was read is TGCAGCGTTGAAGCAGGGGGACCACATGGC. This sequence encodes CSVEAGGPHG. The whole CDR3 sequence reads CSVEAGGPHGYTF.

Concerning this clone: The junction shows a germline mismatch at one end, possibly a read error. Read coverage stops 3 residues before the CDR3 terminus; the germline J gene supplies the remainder. This rearrangement joins TRBV20-1 to TRBJ1-3, with D unresolved. The CDR3 sequence is 12 residues long. The V gene's germline CDR1 is DFQATT and CDR2 SNEGSKA (reference sequence). The CDR3 loop is CSGMGSGNTIYF. Incomplete CDR3 DNA: TGCAGTGGCATGGGCTCTGGAAACACG.

Notes on this clone: The missing CDR3 end, 3 residues past where the read stops, is filled in from the germline J gene. The V and J genes are TRBV2 and TRBJ1-1; D gene uncertain. The CDR3 runs to 13 residues. V lost 2 bases and J 6 bases, leaving 10 bases between the germline ends. CDR1 and CDR2 (germline): SNHLY, FYNNEI. The CDR3 bases that were read are TGTGCCAGCAGTGAAAGAGGGCTGGCTGAA. It is translated as CASSERGLAE. Given in full, the CDR3 is CASSERGLAEAFF.

On this clone itself: Read coverage stops 3 residues before the CDR3 terminus; the germline J gene supplies the remainder. The chain combines TRBV13 with TRBJ1-2, with 7 bases that match TRBD1. The CDR3 has 14 amino acids. J was trimmed by 4 bases and V by 3 bases; bases with no gene match: 5. Germline V gene data show CDR1 as PRHDT and CDR2 as FYEKMQ (reference sequence). CDR3 bases read: TGTGCCAGCAGCTTTACAGGGGAGGCCTATGGC. It codes for CASSFTGEAYG. The full-length CDR3 reads as CASSFTGEAYGYTF.

The CDR3 loop reads CASSSGPGSQDTQYF. Partial CDR3 DNA: TGCGCCAGCAGCTCCGGCCCGGGGAGTCAAGATACG. The chain joins TRBV5-1 to TRBJ2-3; D is perhaps TRBD2 (5 bases). Read sequence stops 3 residues before the CDR3 end, and the germline J gene provides the missing end. Germline CDR1 and CDR2: SGHRS and YFSETQ. V lost 3 bases and J 5 bases, leaving 16 bases between the germline ends. This CDR3 contains 15 residues.

With respect to this clone: The read terminates 3 residues ahead of where the CDR3 ends, so the germline J gene completes it. This chain links TRBV30 with TRBJ2-3; D possibly matches TRBD1 or TRBD2 (5 bases each). This CDR3 is built from 15 residues. V dropped 0 bases and J dropped 2 bases, with 12 bases sitting between them. CDR1 is GTSNPN, CDR2 SVGIG, per germline (reference sequence). The part of the CDR3 DNA that was read is TGTGCCTGGAGTGTCGAGGGGCTTGACACAGATACG. It translates to CAWSVEGLDTDT. Given in full, the CDR3 is CAWSVEGLDTDTQYF.

Of note for this clone: The CDR3 goes on 3 residues after the read ends, and that part is filled in from the germline J gene. The chain employs TRBV30 and TRBJ1-5; tentatively, D is TRBD1 (6 bases). The CDR3 length is 14 residues. The V gene's germline CDR1 is GTSNPN and CDR2 SVGIG (reference sequence). V was cut by 2 bases and J by 4 bases, with 12 bases left in between. CDR3 DNA, as far as it was read: TGTGCCTGGAGTCCAGGGGTAGGGAATCAGCCC. Its protein is CAWSPGVGNQP. The full CDR3 sequence reads CAWSPGVGNQPQHF.

Notes on this clone: The CDR3 goes on 3 residues after the read ends, and that part is filled in from the germline J gene. This chain uses TRBV5-1 with TRBJ2-6; 7 bases fit TRBD1. Germline CDR1 SGHRS, CDR2 YFSETQ. This CDR3 is 18 amino acids long. J lost 0 bases, V lost 0 bases, and 6 bases had no gene match. The CDR3 protein is CASSLAGRQGSGANVLTF. The DNA read from the CDR3 is TGCGCCAGCAGCTTGGCTGGTCGACAGGGCTCTGGGGCCAACGTC.

Concerning this clone: The CDR3 goes on 3 residues after the read ends, and that part is filled in from the germline J gene. V gene TRBV5-1 combines with J gene TRBJ2-2; the D is unclear. Trimming cost V 0 bases and J 0 bases, with 6 bases left between them. Germline assignment: CDR1 SGHRS and CDR2 YFSETQ. The CDR3 covers 15 residues. CDR3: CASSLDTANTGELFF. The CDR3 bases that were read are TGCGCCAGCAGCTTGGATACGGCGAACACCGGGGAG.

In regard to this clone: The CDR3 end falls 3 residues outside the read, so it is completed with the germline J gene. V usage is TRBV20-1 and J usage is TRBJ1-2, with 10 bases lining up with TRBD1. This CDR3 contains 15 residues. V dropped 5 bases and J dropped 4; count of bases not matched to a gene: 10. Germline lookup yields CDR1 DFQATT and CDR2 SNEGSKA (reference sequence). CDR3 DNA (partial): TGCAGTGCTTCCCGGCGGGGGACAGGGGCCTATGGC. This codes for CSASRRGTGAYG. The whole CDR3 is CSASRRGTGAYGYTF.